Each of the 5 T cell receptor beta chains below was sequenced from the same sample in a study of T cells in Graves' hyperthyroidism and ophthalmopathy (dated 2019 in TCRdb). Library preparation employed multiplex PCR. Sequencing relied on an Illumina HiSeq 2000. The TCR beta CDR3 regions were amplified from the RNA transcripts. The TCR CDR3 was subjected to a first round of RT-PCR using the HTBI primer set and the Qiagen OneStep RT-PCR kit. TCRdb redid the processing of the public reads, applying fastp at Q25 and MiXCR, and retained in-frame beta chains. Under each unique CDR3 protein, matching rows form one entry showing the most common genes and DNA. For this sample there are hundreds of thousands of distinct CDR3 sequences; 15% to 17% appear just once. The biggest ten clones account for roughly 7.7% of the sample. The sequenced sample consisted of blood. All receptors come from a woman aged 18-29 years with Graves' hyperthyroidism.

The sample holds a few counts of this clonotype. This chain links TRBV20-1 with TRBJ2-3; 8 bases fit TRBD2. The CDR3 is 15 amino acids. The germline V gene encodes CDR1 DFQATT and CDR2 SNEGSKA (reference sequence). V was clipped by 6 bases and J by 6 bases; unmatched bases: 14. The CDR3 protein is CSAATLGIAGDTQYF. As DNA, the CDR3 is TGCAGTGCAGCTACCCTTGGAATAGCGGGGGATACGCAGTATTTT.

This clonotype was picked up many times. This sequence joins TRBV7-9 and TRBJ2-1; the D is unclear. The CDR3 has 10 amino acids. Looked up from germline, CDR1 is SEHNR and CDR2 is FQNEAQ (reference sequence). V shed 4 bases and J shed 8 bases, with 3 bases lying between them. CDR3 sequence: CASSSHEQFF. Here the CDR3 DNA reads TGTGCCAGCAGCTCCCATGAGCAGTTCTTC.

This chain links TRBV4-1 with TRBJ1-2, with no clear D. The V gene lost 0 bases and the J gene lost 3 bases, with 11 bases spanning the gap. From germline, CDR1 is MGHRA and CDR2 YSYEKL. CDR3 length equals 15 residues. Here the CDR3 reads CASSQEFPEDYGYTF. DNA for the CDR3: TGCGCCAGCAGCCAAGAGTTTCCGGAGGACTATGGCTACACCTTC.

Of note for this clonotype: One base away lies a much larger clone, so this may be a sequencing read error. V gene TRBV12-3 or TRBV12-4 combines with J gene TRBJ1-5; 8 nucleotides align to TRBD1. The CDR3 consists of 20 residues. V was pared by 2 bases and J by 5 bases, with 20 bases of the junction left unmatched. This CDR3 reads CASSLIPSLGQVFGDQPQHF. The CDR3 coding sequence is TGTGCCAGCAGTTTAATACCCTCCCTGGGACAGGTCTTTGGCGATCAGCCCCAGCATTTT.

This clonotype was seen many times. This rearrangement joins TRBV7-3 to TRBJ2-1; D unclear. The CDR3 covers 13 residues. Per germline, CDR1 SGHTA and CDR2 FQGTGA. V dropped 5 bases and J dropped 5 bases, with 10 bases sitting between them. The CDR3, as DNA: TGTGCCAGCAGCCCCGGGCTAAACAATGAGCAGTTCTTC. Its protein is CASSPGLNNEQFF.